The 7 T cell receptor beta chains given below trace back to one sample, sequenced in a study of T cell responses to AZD1222 COVID-19 vaccine (dated by TCRdb to the early 2020s). The time point label for this specimen denotes: baseline before first vaccination. Receptors were amplified or captured by the immunoSEQ multiplex PCR assay. TCRdb's version of the immuneACCESS table is confined to in-frame rearrangements and falls short of the full clone set. An unresolved V gene accounts for under half of the shortfall where checked; the remainder is of unknown origin. Present in this sample are 100,000 to 150,000 clones, about 90% of which were seen just once. The ten largest clonotypes hold 4.5% to 6% of the sample. Specimen: peripheral blood, collected on day 0 of AZD1222 vaccination. These receptors all stem from an adult in good health.

This sequence joins TRBV6-5 and TRBJ1-4, with D possibly matching TRBD1 (5 bases). Trimming left V 5 bases short and J 6 bases short, with 13 bases between. Germline values: CDR1 MNHEY, CDR2 SVGAGI. The CDR3 length is 14 residues. The CDR3: CASSTGGGYEKLFF. In DNA, the CDR3 is TGTGCCAGCAGTACGGGGGGGGGATATGAAAAACTGTTTTTT.

The chain combines TRBV20-1 with TRBJ1-2, with D unresolved. The germline gives CDR1 DFQATT, CDR2 SNEGSKA (reference sequence). CDR3 length equals 11 residues. V dropped 3 bases and J dropped 4 bases, with 6 bases sitting between them. CDR3 protein: CSASDGYGYTF. CDR3 DNA sequence: TGCAGTGCTAGTGACGGCTATGGCTACACCTTC.

This clone was found once. The CDR3 here is CASSLAGIVSEQYF. In DNA form, the CDR3 reads TGTGCCAGCAGCTTAGCGGGAATAGTCAGCGAGCAGTACTTC. V is TRBV7-9 and J is TRBJ2-7; D is undetermined. Deletions cut 0 bases from V and 6 bases from J, with 12 bases between. The CDR3 has 14 amino acids. Per the germline V gene, CDR1 is SEHNR and CDR2 is FQNEAQ (reference sequence).

The V and J genes are TRBV5-1 and TRBJ1-2; a weak D match, TRBD1 (5 bases). The CDR3 covers 13 residues. CDR1 and CDR2 (germline): SGHRS, YFSETQ. The V gene lost 4 bases and the J gene lost 6 bases, with 13 bases spanning the gap. CDR3 nucleotides: TGCGCCAGCAGCCGGCACCCGGGGGATGGCTACACCTTC. It is translated as CASSRHPGDGYTF.

This rearrangement joins TRBV12-3 or TRBV12-4 to TRBJ1-2, with D maybe TRBD1 (5 bases). The CDR3 consists of 12 residues. V lost 6 bases and J lost 7, with 12 bases in between. CDR3 nucleotides: TGTGCCAGCAGACTAGGACAAGTTGGCTACACCTTC. Its protein product is CASRLGQVGYTF.

The chain recombines TRBV11-3 with TRBJ2-5; TRBD1 matches 7 bases. Germline CDR1 reads SGHNT; CDR2 reads YENEEA. The CDR3 loop spans 13 amino acids. Losses at the gene ends were 6 bases for V and 1 base for J; bases not matched to a gene: 2. CDR3 coding DNA: TGTGCCAGCAGGGACAGGAGCCAAGAGACCCAGTACTTC. Its translation: CASRDRSQETQYF.

The gene calls are TRBV6-5 and TRBJ2-5, with D tentatively TRBD2 (5 bases). Per the germline V gene, CDR1 is MNHEY and CDR2 is SVGAGI. This CDR3 region has 14 residues. V was shortened by 7 bases and J by 4 bases, with 16 bases between the two germline ends. CDR3 DNA sequence: TGTGCCAGCACCTACTCGCGAGAGGGAGAGACCCAGTACTTC. Translating it yields CASTYSREGETQYF.